The 10 T cell receptor beta chains reported below all come from one sample, sequenced in a study of blood T cells in healthy people across ages. PCR was performed a second time for about 6 to 12 cycles using a sample-barcoded 5' primer and a J-beta primer mix. TCRdb re-derived calls from the 5' RACE reads in MiXCR, one entry per CDR3 protein. The sample holds 1,100,000 or so distinct CDR3 sequences, 45% seen once. The sequenced sample consisted of blood. These receptors came from a woman aged 60 to 75 in good health.

This clonotype came up a few times. The chain combines TRBV28 with TRBJ2-3; D unresolved. The length of the CDR3 is 14 residues. With 2 bases removed from V and 4 bases from J, the gap between germline ends came to 10 bases. Germline V gene data show CDR1 as MDHEN and CDR2 as SYDVKM. This chain's CDR3 is CASSLVRPPDTQYF. In DNA, the CDR3 is TGTGCCAGCAGTTTAGTACGGCCCCCAGATACGCAGTATTTT. Full variable domain (rest looked up from reference TRBV28 and TRBJ2-3): DVKVTQSSRYLVKRTGEKVFLECVQDMDHENMFWYRQDPGLGLRLIYFSYDVKMKEKGDIPEGYSVSREKKERFSLILESASTNQTSMYLCASSLVRPPDTQYFGPGTRLTVL.

The rearrangement links TRBV9 to TRBJ2-3; TRBD1 aligns across 7 bases. The germline gives CDR1 SGDLS, CDR2 YYNGEE. The length of the CDR3 is 16 residues. J lost 0 bases, V lost 0 bases, and 4 bases had no gene match. CDR3 nucleotide sequence: TGTGCCAGCAGCGTAGGCGACAGGGCCAGCACAGATACGCAGTATTTT. This encodes CASSVGDRASTDTQYF.

Many counts were recorded for this clonotype. The rearrangement links TRBV10-3 to TRBJ2-5, with a weak D call TRBD2 (6 bases). Germline loops: CDR1 ENHRY, CDR2 SYGVKD. V dropped 6 bases and J dropped 0 bases, with 11 bases sitting between them. This CDR3 spans 14 amino acids. The CDR3 DNA is TGTGCCATCAGCGGGACGGGAGACCAAGAGACCCAGTACTTC. Translation gives CAISGTGDQETQYF.

The chain is built from TRBV6-5 and TRBJ2-2; tentative D call: TRBD1 (5 bases). With 2 bases removed from V and 6 bases from J, the gap between germline ends came to 10 bases. CDR1 is MNHEY, CDR2 SVGAGI, per germline. The CDR3 spans 14 residues. CDR3 coding DNA: TGTGCCAGCAGTTACCGGTTAGGGGCCGGGGAGCTGTTTTTT. It yields the protein CASSYRLGAGELFF.

The chain is built from TRBV3-1 and TRBJ2-1, with D perhaps TRBD1 (6 bases). Germline CDR1 is LGHDT and CDR2 is YNNKEL (reference sequence). V was clipped by 4 bases and J by 8 bases, with 12 bases between them. This CDR3 contains 13 residues. The CDR3 loop is CASSRRGQHEQFF. The CDR3 DNA reads TGTGCCAGCAGCCGCCGGGGACAACATGAGCAGTTCTTC.

This clonotype has only a few counts. J is TRBJ2-7 and V is TRBV5-1, with 8 bases matching TRBD2. V was pared by 3 bases and J by 5 bases, with 19 bases of the junction left unmatched. CDR3 length: 18 amino acids. Germline CDR1 and CDR2: SGHRS and YFSETQ. CDR3 coding DNA: TGCGCCAGCAGCTGGAACCCCCCGGGGGGGCTGGGACTAGACGAGCAGTACTTC. It codes for CASSWNPPGGLGLDEQYF.

This clonotype was seen repeatedly, ten times or more. At one of its ends the junction is not consistent with the germline gene, which may arise from a read error. The chain recombines TRBV5-1 with TRBJ1-4, with D uncertain. CDR3 length equals 14 residues. Germline CDR1 and CDR2: SGHRS and YFSETQ. CDR3 coding DNA: TGTGCCAGCAGCTTGGGTGCAACTAATGAAAAACTGTTTTTT. This encodes CASSLGATNEKLFF. The entire variable domain, with the rest obtained from reference TRBV5-1 and TRBJ1-4, is as follows: KAGVTQTPRYLIKTRGQQVTLSCSPISGHRSVSWYQQTPGQGLQFLFEYFSETQRNKGNFPGRFSGRQFSNSRSEMNVSTLELGDSALYLCASSLGATNEKLFFGSGTQLSVL.

The chain has TRBV28 and TRBJ2-2; 8 bases fit TRBD1. There are 14 residues in the CDR3. The germline V gene has CDR1 MDHEN and CDR2 SYDVKM. J lost 4 bases, V lost 10 bases, and 8 bases had no gene match. The CDR3 DNA reads as TGTGCCACAAAAAAAACAGGGGGCACCGGGGAGCTGTTTTTT. Protein product: CATKKTGGTGELFF.

In this sample, this clonotype turned up many times. One end of the junction does not line up with germline, which may come from a read error. The chain is built from TRBV12-3 or TRBV12-4 and TRBJ1-1; no clear D. The CDR3 spans 13 residues. CDR3 loop: CASSLGGNTEAFF. Here the CDR3 DNA reads TGTGCCAGCAGCTTAGGAGGGAACACTGAAGCTTTCTTT.

There are a few counts of this clonotype. J is TRBJ1-5 and V is TRBV11-2; the D is unclear. Per the germline V gene, CDR1 is SGHAT and CDR2 is FQNNGV. The CDR3 is made up of 16 amino acids. Deletions cut 5 bases from V and 7 bases from J, with 21 bases between. The CDR3 here is CASSPDLLWGEQPQHF. CDR3 DNA: TGTGCCAGCAGCCCAGATCTCCTCTGGGGTGAGCAGCCCCAGCATTTT.